This entry features one T cell receptor beta chain sequence. The source of the sample is a study of T cell changes during pregnancy in multiple sclerosis. The CDR3 length is 16 residues. The V and J ends lost 4 bases and 4 bases, in that order; junction bases with no gene match: 8. The V gene's germline CDR1 is MDHEN and CDR2 SYDVKM. Clones were read by immunoSEQ multiplex PCR, and TCRdb kept only the in-frame ones, dropping some. The table includes 30,000 to 45,000 clones, about 88% detected once. The chain couples TRBV28 to TRBJ2-1; TRBD2 matches 9 bases. This TCR derives from a female donor with multiple sclerosis, enrolled in a pregnancy study. The sequenced sample was CD4+ T cells from peripheral blood mononuclear cells, obtained before pregnancy. In DNA form, the CDR3 reads TGTGCCAGCAGTTCCCCCTCGGCGGGGGGGTACAATGAGCAGTTCTTC. Protein product: CASSSPSAGGYNEQFF.